The 4 T cell receptor beta chains in this list originate from one sample, sequenced in a study of vaccination effects on CD4 cells after COVID-19. Here immunoSEQ multiplex PCR was the method, and the copy in TCRdb shows in-frame clones only, minus some. The top ten hold approximately 3% of the sample, which has tens of thousands of clones, over 80% seen once. Researchers isolated CD4+ T cells once about eleven days of culture had elapsed. No antigen has been assigned to these receptors. Sequencing used CD4+ T cells from PBMCs cultured without peptide, obtained before COVID-19 vaccination. These receptors all stem from a human donor who received a COVID-19 vaccine.

This clone was found a few times. This chain connects TRBV6-2 or TRBV6-3 to TRBJ1-1; D possibly corresponds to TRBD1 (5 bases). V lost 5 bases, J lost 4 bases, and 14 bases lay in between. Germline lookup yields CDR1 MNHEY and CDR2 SVGEGT. The CDR3 has 14 residues. CDR3 sequence: CASSLGQGVTEAFF. CDR3 DNA: TGTGCCAGCAGTCTCGGACAAGGGGTCACTGAAGCTTTCTTT.

The chain links TRBV28 to TRBJ2-5; a possible D gene is TRBD1 (7 bases). This CDR3 has 14 residues. V shed 2 bases and J shed 2 bases, with 9 bases lying between them. The germline V gene has CDR1 MDHEN and CDR2 SYDVKM. The CDR3: CASSLQGGQETQYF. The CDR3 DNA sequence: TGTGCCAGCAGTTTACAGGGGGGACAAGAGACCCAGTACTTC.

This clone was counted a single time. The chain has TRBV5-1 and TRBJ2-3; 7 bases match TRBD2. The germline V gene encodes CDR1 SGHRS and CDR2 YFSETQ. This CDR3 is built from 15 residues. The V and J ends lost 5 bases and 6 bases, in that order; junction bases with no gene match: 12. CDR3 bases: TGCGCCAGCAGAAGCGGGGTTCCCCCCTCGGATACGCAGTATTTT. It specifies CASRSGVPPSDTQYF.

The gene calls are TRBV18 and TRBJ2-6; possibly TRBD2 for D (5 bases). The germline CDR1 and CDR2 sequences are KGHSH and LQKENI. Trimming took off 5 bases at V and 4 bases at J, with 21 bases between the two ends. This CDR3 has 18 amino acids. The CDR3 region has the DNA TGTGCCAGCTCAGTTACCGGGATCAAGGGAACGGGGGCCAACGTCCTGACTTTC. Translation: CASSVTGIKGTGANVLTF.